This section outlines one T cell receptor beta chain sequence together with its context. The record originates from a study of blood T cell repertoires in COVID-19. Background on the study: Both acute and convalescent COVID-19 samples were obtained from the United States, Italy and Spain. PBMCs, B-cell-depleted T cells, or T cells were the source of the cDNA or gDNA that made up the material.

The J segment lost 7 bases and the V segment lost 0 bases, leaving 11 bases of the junction unmatched. The CDR3 is made up of 15 amino acids. The germline gives CDR1 SQVTM, CDR2 ANQGSEA. Original handling: Amplifying reference gene primers gave estimates of nucleated cell counts. Sequencing was performed with immunoSEQ multiplex PCR; in TCRdb, only in-frame clones are kept and a portion is missing. The DNA gave D and trimming, while V, J and clone size come from that table. Of 100,000 to 150,000 clones listed, about 83% are singletons. This sequence originates from a man in his sixties with acute or convalescent COVID-19. This chain uses TRBV29-1 with TRBJ2-7; 8 nucleotides agree with TRBD1. Sequencing input: peripheral blood. As DNA, the CDR3 is TGCAGCGTTGAAGAAAGCGACAGGGGACGGGGGGAGCAGTACTTC. This gives the protein CSVEESDRGRGEQYF.